Below are 24 T cell receptor beta chains sequenced from a single sample in a study of T-cell reconstitution after alpha-beta-depleted transplantation in children. Unique molecular identifiers were incorporated into the prepared TCRbeta library. TCRdb fed the PCR reads into MiXCR, producing one record per CDR3 protein. Here the sample spans about 600,000 distinct CDR3 sequences, 23% being singletons. The specimen comprised PBMCs, mostly from graft donor cells, sampled 360 days after TCRalphabeta/CD19-depleted stem cell transplant. The source of these receptors is a boy less than two years old who had a stem cell transplant for acute myeloid leukemia, so the T cells may come from the graft donor.

This clonotype was observed at least ten times. This sequence joins TRBV11-2 and TRBJ2-2; TRBD2 aligns across 10 bases. Germline CDR1 SGHAT, CDR2 FQNNGV. The CDR3 is 17 amino acids. V lost 4 bases to trimming and J lost 0 bases; unmatched junction nucleotides: 5. This CDR3 is CASSWSGLAANTGELFF. The CDR3 nucleotides are TGTGCCAGCAGCTGGAGCGGACTAGCGGCGAACACCGGGGAGCTGTTTTTT.

The V and J genes are TRBV29-1 and TRBJ2-5; 10 bases map to TRBD2. The CDR3 is 15 residues long. After removal of 2 bases from V and 0 bases from J, the junction contained 3 bases not matched to a gene. CDR1 is SQVTM, CDR2 ANQGSEA, per germline. The CDR3 DNA reads TGCAGCGTTGAACATAGCGGGGGGAACCAAGAGACCCAGTACTTC. Translating it yields CSVEHSGGNQETQYF.

This clonotype occurred many times. The J gene is TRBJ2-3, the V gene TRBV4-1; no clear D gene. V was pared by 1 base and J by 4 bases, with 12 bases between. From germline, CDR1 is MGHRA and CDR2 YSYEKL. The CDR3 is 15 residues long. CDR3 nucleotide sequence: TGCGCCAGCAGCCAAGGCTGGCGGAGCCCAGATACGCAGTATTTT. This gives the protein CASSQGWRSPDTQYF.

This clonotype was counted a few times. The chain is built from TRBV6-2 or TRBV6-3 and TRBJ2-5; 8 nucleotides agree with TRBD1. The CDR3 runs to 16 residues. Per the germline V gene, CDR1 is MNHEY and CDR2 is SVGEGT. Trimming at V came to 2 bases and at J to 1 base, leaving 6 bases not matched to a gene. CDR3 region: CASSYIGTGLQETQYF. The CDR3 coding sequence is TGTGCCAGCAGTTACATCGGGACAGGCCTCCAAGAGACCCAGTACTTC.

This clonotype has a count of ten or more. The chain combines TRBV2 with TRBJ1-4; D ambiguous. The CDR3 spans 12 residues. The germline gives CDR1 SNHLY, CDR2 FYNNEI. V was clipped by 6 bases and J by 4 bases, with 6 bases between them. This CDR3 is CASRGYNEKLFF. CDR3 in DNA: TGTGCCAGCAGGGGATATAATGAAAAACTGTTTTTT.

The chain combines TRBV5-1 with TRBJ2-3, with D hard to call. From germline, CDR1 is SGHRS and CDR2 YFSETQ. V was pared by 4 bases and J by 6 bases, with 18 bases between. The length of the CDR3 is 15 residues. CDR3 nucleotides: TGCGCCAGCAGCCCCCACTTTGCTGGGTATGATACGCAGTATTTT. It translates to CASSPHFAGYDTQYF.

This chain uses TRBV20-1 with TRBJ1-6; TRBD1 might be the D (6 bases). With 0 bases removed from V and 9 bases from J, the gap between germline ends came to 15 bases. Germline V gene sequence: CDR1 DFQATT, CDR2 SNEGSKA (reference sequence). The CDR3 totals 15 residues. The CDR3 sequence: CSARESYREASPLHF. The CDR3 coding sequence is TGCAGTGCTAGAGAAAGCTACAGGGAGGCTTCACCCCTCCACTTT.

This clonotype has just a few counts. The chain joins TRBV20-1 to TRBJ2-7; no clear D gene. In germline, CDR1 is DFQATT, CDR2 SNEGSKA (reference sequence). Trimming removed 0 bases from V and 2 bases from J, with 8 bases in between. The CDR3 is 13 residues long. CDR3: CSARDDLTYEQYV. The CDR3 nucleotides are TGCAGTGCTAGAGATGACCTAACCTACGAGCAGTACGTC.

This clonotype was counted between two and nine times. The chain carries TRBV11-2 and TRBJ2-3, with 8 positions matching TRBD2. The germline V gene encodes CDR1 SGHAT and CDR2 FQNNGV. This CDR3 has 18 residues. V dropped 6 bases and J dropped 0; count of bases not matched to a gene: 14. DNA of the CDR3: TGTGCCAGCAGTCCCCGGGGTAGCGGGGCCTCTAGCACAGATACGCAGTATTTT. As protein: CASSPRGSGASSTDTQYF.

There are a few counts of this clonotype. The chain has TRBV10-3 and TRBJ2-7; D not certain. Germline CDR1 reads ENHRY; CDR2 reads SYGVKD. This CDR3 is built from 14 residues. V shed 0 bases and J shed 1 base, with 7 bases lying between them. The CDR3 region is CAISESKQSYEQYV. The DNA of the CDR3 is TGTGCCATCAGTGAGTCGAAGCAATCCTACGAGCAGTACGTC.

This clonotype was seen more than once but under ten times. The chain is built from TRBV12-3 or TRBV12-4 and TRBJ2-7; 7 bases are a match to TRBD1. Losses at the gene ends were 6 bases for V and 2 bases for J; bases not matched to a gene: 7. This CDR3 spans 14 amino acids. This CDR3 reads CASRLSDRAYEQYF. The CDR3 coding sequence is TGTGCCAGCAGGCTCTCCGACAGGGCCTACGAGCAGTACTTC.

This clonotype has a count of ten or more. V is TRBV12-3 or TRBV12-4 and J is TRBJ2-3; 12 positions agree with TRBD2. V was clipped by 6 bases and J by 7 bases; unmatched bases: 5. The CDR3 is made up of 14 amino acids. CDR3 nucleotide sequence: TGTGCCAGCAGCCCTAGCGGGGGGGTCCATACGCAGTATTTT. Its protein is CASSPSGGVHTQYF.

In this sample, this clonotype turned up many times. The genes are TRBV29-1 and TRBJ1-2, with 8 bases that match TRBD1. Unmatched junction bases numbered 9, after V lost 7 bases and J lost 8 bases. The CDR3 runs to 12 residues. Per the germline V gene, CDR1 is SQVTM and CDR2 is ANQGSEA. This CDR3 is CSAPTGVEGYTF. CDR3 sequence (DNA): TGCAGCGCACCGACAGGGGTGGAGGGCTACACCTTC.

The V call is TRBV10-3, the J call TRBJ2-1; 7 positions match TRBD2. The germline gives CDR1 ENHRY, CDR2 SYGVKD. The junction had 7 bases not matched to a gene; V was cut back by 7 bases and J by 7 bases. There are 13 residues in the CDR3. The CDR3 DNA is TGTGCCATCATGACGGGGGGTGGGAATGAGCAGTTCTTC. Protein product: CAIMTGGGNEQFF.

This clonotype was picked up a small number of times. This chain uses TRBV12-3 or TRBV12-4 with TRBJ1-5; possible D gene TRBD1, 5 bases. Deletions cut 3 bases from V and 2 bases from J, with 11 bases between. The CDR3 has 15 amino acids. The CDR3 DNA reads as TGTGCCAGCAGTTTGAGGGGAATGGGCAATCAGCCCCAGCATTTT. It encodes CASSLRGMGNQPQHF.

There are a few counts of this clonotype. The rearrangement links TRBV20-1 to TRBJ2-6; D might be TRBD1 or TRBD2, each matching 5 bases. The CDR3 has 15 amino acids. Germline V gene lookup returns CDR1 DFQATT and CDR2 SNEGSKA (reference sequence). V was pared by 6 bases and J by 1 base, with 13 bases between. The CDR3 DNA reads TGCAGTGCCAGTGGGGCGGGTTCTGGGGCCAACGTCCTGACTTTC. Translation: CSASGAGSGANVLTF.

This clonotype has a count of ten or more. The chain has TRBV20-1 and TRBJ2-3; D call uncertain. The germline V gene has CDR1 DFQATT and CDR2 SNEGSKA (reference sequence). The CDR3 covers 14 residues. V was cut by 4 bases and J by 0 bases, with 11 bases left in between. The DNA of the CDR3 is TGCAGTGCTAATAGGATCACTAGCACAGATACGCAGTATTTT. Translation gives CSANRITSTDTQYF.

This clonotype has ten or more counts. This chain uses TRBV6-5 with TRBJ2-5, with 11 bases matching TRBD2. In germline, CDR1 is MNHEY, CDR2 SVGAGI. This CDR3 has 18 amino acids. V dropped 11 bases and J dropped 2; count of bases not matched to a gene: 19. CDR3 loop: CARPTIQASGGLQETQYF. In DNA form, the CDR3 reads TGTGCCCGCCCCACTATCCAGGCTAGCGGGGGGCTTCAAGAGACCCAGTACTTC.

This clonotype was recorded once. The rearrangement uses TRBV6-5 and TRBJ2-5; 8 nucleotides line up with TRBD2. With V trimmed by 0 bases and J by 5 bases, 5 bases remained unmatched. The CDR3 runs 15 residues. The germline gives CDR1 MNHEY, CDR2 SVGAGI. The CDR3 loop reads CASSYSLAGAETQYF. The CDR3, as DNA: TGTGCCAGCAGTTACTCTCTAGCGGGCGCCGAGACCCAGTACTTC.

This clonotype was counted between two and nine times. V is TRBV5-5 and J is TRBJ2-7; D is possibly TRBD2 (5 bases). Trimming cost V 1 base and J 5 bases, with 10 bases left between them. The CDR3 loop spans 13 amino acids. The germline V gene has CDR1 SGHKS and CDR2 YYEKEE (reference sequence). The CDR3 bases are TGTGCCAGCAGCTTGAGAGGGTCAAACGAGCAGTACGTC. Translation: CASSLRGSNEQYV.

This clonotype was seen more than once but under ten times. The gene calls are TRBV3-1 and TRBJ1-1, with 7 bases lining up with TRBD1. V was pared by 5 bases and J by 0 bases, with 3 bases of the junction left unmatched. There are 14 residues in the CDR3. The V gene's germline CDR1 is LGHDT and CDR2 YNNKEL (reference sequence). CDR3 coding DNA: TGTGCCAGCAGCAAGGGACAGCTGAACACTGAAGCTTTCTTT. Its translation is CASSKGQLNTEAFF.

As DNA, the CDR3 is TGTGCCAGCAGTTCACACATGGTGGGGGGCTCCAAGAACACCGGGGAGCTGTTTTTT. Translation gives CASSSHMVGGSKNTGELFF. The rearrangement joins TRBV2 to TRBJ2-2, with D possibly called TRBD1 or TRBD2 (6 bases each). The CDR3 sequence is 19 residues long. Between the trimmed V and J ends, which lost 5 bases and 1 base, there was a span of 23 bases. From germline, CDR1 is SNHLY and CDR2 FYNNEI.

This clonotype was seen only a few times. The chain links TRBV25-1 to TRBJ2-1, with no clear D. CDR1 MGHDK and CDR2 SYGVNS come from the germline V gene. V lost 4 bases and J lost 7, with 17 bases in between. The CDR3 has 15 amino acids. The CDR3 DNA follows: TGTGCCAGCAGTGTACTGGCGGACCTTAGAAATGAGCAGTTCTTC. It encodes CASSVLADLRNEQFF.

This clonotype was recorded at least ten times. The rearrangement links TRBV6-5 to TRBJ2-1; the match to TRBD1 covers 8 bases. The CDR3 runs to 15 residues. The V gene's germline CDR1 is MNHEY and CDR2 SVGAGI. With 5 bases clipped from V and 3 bases from J, the junction kept 6 bases outside the gene matches. The CDR3 DNA sequence: TGTGCCAGCAGTACCGGGACAGGCAACTACAATGAGCAGTTCTTC. It codes for CASSTGTGNYNEQFF.